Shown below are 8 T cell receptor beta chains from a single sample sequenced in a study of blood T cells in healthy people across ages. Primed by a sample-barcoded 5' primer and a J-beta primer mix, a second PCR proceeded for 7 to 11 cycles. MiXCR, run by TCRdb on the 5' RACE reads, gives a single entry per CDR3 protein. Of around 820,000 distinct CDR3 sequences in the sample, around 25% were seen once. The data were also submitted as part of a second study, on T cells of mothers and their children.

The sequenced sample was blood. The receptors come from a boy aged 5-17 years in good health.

The CDR3: CSARDPESYEQYF. The CDR3 region has the DNA TGCAGTGCTAGAGATCCGGAAAGCTACGAGCAGTACTTC. The chain couples TRBV20-1 to TRBJ2-5; D unclear. The DNA matches TRBJ2-7 better at its end, which makes the J call doubtful. This CDR3 spans 13 amino acids. Germline assignment: CDR1 DFQATT and CDR2 SNEGSKA (reference sequence).

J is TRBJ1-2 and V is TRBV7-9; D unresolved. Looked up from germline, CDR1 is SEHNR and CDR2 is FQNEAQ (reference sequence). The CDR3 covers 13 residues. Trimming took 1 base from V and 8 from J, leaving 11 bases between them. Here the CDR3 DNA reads TGTGCCAGCAGCTTAGTGATGGGCTGGGGCTACACCTTC. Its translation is CASSLVMGWGYTF.

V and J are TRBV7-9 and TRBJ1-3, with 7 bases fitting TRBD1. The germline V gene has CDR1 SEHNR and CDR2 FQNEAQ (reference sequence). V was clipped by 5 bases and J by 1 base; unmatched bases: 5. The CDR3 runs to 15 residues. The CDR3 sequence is CASSPSTGSGNTIYF. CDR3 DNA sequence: TGTGCCAGCAGCCCCTCGACAGGGTCTGGAAACACCATATATTTT.

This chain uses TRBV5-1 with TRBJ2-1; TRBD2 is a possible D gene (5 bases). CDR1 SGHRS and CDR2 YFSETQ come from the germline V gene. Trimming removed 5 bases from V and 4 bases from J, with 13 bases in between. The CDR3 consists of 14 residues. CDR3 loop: CASREVDGYNEQFF. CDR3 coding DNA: TGCGCCAGCAGGGAGGTTGACGGTTACAATGAGCAGTTCTTC.

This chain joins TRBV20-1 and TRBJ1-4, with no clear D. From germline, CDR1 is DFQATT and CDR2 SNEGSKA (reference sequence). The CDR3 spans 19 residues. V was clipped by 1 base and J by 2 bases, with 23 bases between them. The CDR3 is CSARAGVRPPEVTNEKLFF. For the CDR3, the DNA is TGCAGTGCTAGAGCCGGGGTGCGCCCGCCTGAAGTCACTAATGAAAAACTGTTTTTT.

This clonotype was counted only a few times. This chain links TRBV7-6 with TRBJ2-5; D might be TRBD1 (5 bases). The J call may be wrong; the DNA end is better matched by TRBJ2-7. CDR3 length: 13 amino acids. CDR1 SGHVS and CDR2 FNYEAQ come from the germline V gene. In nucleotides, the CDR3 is TGTGCCAGCAGCTTAGAGGTACAGGACGAGCAGTACTTC. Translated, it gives CASSLEVQDEQYF.

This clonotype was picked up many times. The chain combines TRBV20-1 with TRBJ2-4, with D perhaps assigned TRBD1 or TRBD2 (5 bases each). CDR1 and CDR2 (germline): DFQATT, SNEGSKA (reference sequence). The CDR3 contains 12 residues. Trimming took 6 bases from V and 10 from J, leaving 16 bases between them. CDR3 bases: TGCAGTGCCGAGGGGCAGGGACCAATTCAGTACTTC. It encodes CSAEGQGPIQYF.

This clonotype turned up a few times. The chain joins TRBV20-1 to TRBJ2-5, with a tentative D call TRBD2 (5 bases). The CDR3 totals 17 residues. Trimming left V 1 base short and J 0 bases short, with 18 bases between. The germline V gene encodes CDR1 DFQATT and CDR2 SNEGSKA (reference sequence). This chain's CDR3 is CSARARTPGKYQETQYF. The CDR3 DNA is TGCAGTGCTAGAGCACGGACCCCCGGGAAGTACCAAGAGACCCAGTACTTC.